Listed below are T cell receptor beta chains from one sample, sequenced in a study of CD8+CD57+ T cells in acquired aplastic anemia. TCRdb called the reads again in MiXCR, with one record for every CDR3 protein. This sample yields under 200,000 distinct CDR3 sequences, of which less than 60% are seen a single time; over 7.5% belongs to the top ten. Sequences were obtained from sorted CD4+, CD8+, or CD8+CD57+ T cells (not recorded which) from PBMCs. The receptors were sampled from a human donor with aplastic anemia. CDR3s include the opening cysteine and the closing phenylalanine or tryptophan. Fields, in order: V gene, clone size, J gene, D gene, CDR3 protein, CDR3 DNA. A D gene is named only where the DNA matches it firmly. For some rows the clone size is stated as once, few or many, or as a class when expanded; others skip it.

TRBV7-8,NA,TRBJ1-2,TRBD1,CASSLGTGVGYTF,TGTGCCAGCAGCTTAGGTACAGGGGTTGGCTACACCTTC
TRBV2,NA,TRBJ1-5,TRBD1,CASRTGTGSNQPQHF,TGTGCCAGCAGAACCGGGACAGGTAGCAATCAGCCCCAGCATTTT
TRBV7-2,NA,TRBJ2-7,NA,CASSSPTSYEQYF,TGTGCCAGCAGCTCGCCTACATCCTACGAGCAGTACTTC
TRBV20-1,NA,TRBJ2-1,TRBD1,CSAGQGAGEQFF,TGCAGTGCCGGACAGGGGGCAGGTGAGCAGTTCTTC
TRBV7-3,NA,TRBJ2-3,NA,CASSLNQGDTQYF,TGTGCCAGCAGCTTAAATCAGGGGGATACGCAGTATTTT
TRBV2,few,TRBJ1-4,TRBD1,CASIGQGARGEKLFF,TGTGCCAGCATTGGGCAGGGGGCGAGGGGTGAAAAACTGTTTTTT
TRBV12-3/TRBV12-4,NA,TRBJ2-2,NA,CASSLRSSGTGELFF,TGTGCCAGCAGTTTAAGGTCTAGTGGGACCGGGGAGCTGTTTTTT
TRBV5-1,NA,TRBJ1-4,NA,CASNSGSRVGEKLFF,TGCGCCAGCAACTCCGGCAGCAGGGTTGGTGAAAAACTGTTTTTT
TRBV6-1,NA,TRBJ1-5,NA,CASSETLLHHQPQHF,TGTGCCAGCAGTGAAACCCTCCTCCATCATCAGCCCCAGCATTTT
TRBV10-3,many,TRBJ2-3,TRBD2,CAISVVAGGSTDTQYF,TGTGCCATCAGTGTGGTAGCGGGAGGGAGCACAGATACGCAGTATTTT